This entry is about one T cell receptor beta chain. The record originates from a study of blood T cells in healthy people across ages. A second PCR, run for roughly 7 to 11 cycles, used a sample-barcoded 5' primer plus a J-beta primer mix. Every cDNA molecule bore a tag from a template-switch adaptor containing 12 random nucleotides. A single record per CDR3 protein comes from TCRdb applying MiXCR to the 5' RACE reads. The sample carries around 1.5 million distinct CDR3 sequences, roughly 30% recorded once. Germline V CDR1 and CDR2: MDHEN, SYDVKM. CDR3 length: 15 amino acids. V was clipped by 2 bases and J by 0 bases, with 10 bases between them.

The TCR originated in a woman younger than 45 in good health. The V gene is TRBV28, the J gene TRBJ2-5; no clear D gene. Sequencing was performed on blood. CDR3 DNA: TGTGCCAGCAGTTTACCCCTAAGGAACCAAGAGACCCAGTACTTC. It specifies CASSLPLRNQETQYF. The variable domain in full, completed from reference TRBV28 and TRBJ2-5, reads DVKVTQSSRYLVKRTGEKVFLECVQDMDHENMFWYRQDPGLGLRLIYFSYDVKMKEKGDIPEGYSVSREKKERFSLILESASTNQTSMYLCASSLPLRNQETQYFGPGTRLLVL.